This is a list of T cell receptor beta chains from one sample in a study of blood T cell repertoires in COVID-19. Only in-frame clones appear in the TCRdb table, and some are missing; sequencing was by immunoSEQ multiplex PCR. In the table there are roughly 220,000 clones, about four fifths of which are singletons. Sequences were obtained from peripheral blood. The receptors stem from a young woman who had recovered from COVID-19. Each CDR3 is given without its conserved first and last residue.

V	J	CDR3
TRBV10-3	TRBJ1-3	AISITGIRGNTIY
TRBV11-2	TRBJ1-1	ASSLAAGSTEAF
TRBV6-6	TRBJ2-7	ASSLGTGDEQY
TRBV19	TRBJ1-1	ASSIGTYEAF
TRBV6-5	TRBJ2-2	ASSRRGELF
TRBV28	TRBJ2-7	ASRGPGQTYEQY
TRBV5-1	TRBJ2-3	ASSLGGAETDTQY
TRBV27	TRBJ2-7	ASSLYWAGIPYEQY
TRBV7-2	TRBJ1-3	ASSFGGAGNTIY
TRBV27	TRBJ1-1	ASSLLGPQGAMNTEAF
TRBV28	TRBJ2-7	ASSFRRGPYEQY
TRBV6-2/TRBV6-3	TRBJ2-5	ASSSSGHQETQY
TRBV5-1	TRBJ2-1	ASRAGSVNNEQF
TRBV6-6	TRBJ2-2	ASSYPYRANTGELF
TRBV3-1/TRBV3-2	TRBJ2-7	ASSRGTSGSYEQY
TRBV7-9	TRBJ1-5	ASSPGQGNSNQPQH
TRBV12-3/TRBV12-4	TRBJ1-5	ASSLQSYQPQH
TRBV28	TRBJ1-5	ASTLGQGYRQPQH
TRBV5-4	TRBJ2-5	ASSQQGTQETQY
TRBV7-3	TRBJ2-3	ASSPPGLGDTQY
TRBV5-1	TRBJ1-6	ASSLAVGQANSPLH
TRBV29-1	TRBJ2-7	SVAGQSFPYEQY
TRBV5-5	TRBJ2-1	ASSLGQVSSYNEQF
TRBV30	TRBJ2-7	AWDPGLSYEQY
TRBV28	TRBJ2-1	ASSLGGLYEQF
TRBV19	TRBJ2-2	ASSRASGNTGELF
TRBV7-3	TRBJ2-5	ASSLTATNYETQY
TRBV18	TRBJ2-6	ASSPVSSTVLSGANVLT
TRBV4-1	TRBJ2-7	ASSRTGTSGDYEQY
TRBV9	TRBJ2-3	ASSAEWGGSTDTQY
TRBV6-6	TRBJ1-2	ASRTNRALFYGYT
TRBV29-1	TRBJ1-1	SVSQGLNTEAF
TRBV27	TRBJ2-3	ASSFFPTGVTDTQY
TRBV30	TRBJ2-1	AWSYLSGKFDNEQF
TRBV18	TRBJ1-5	ASSPSTYQPQH
TRBV7-3	TRBJ2-1	ASSFQDEQF
TRBV11-1	TRBJ2-3	ASSSTGGGTDTQY
TRBV27	TRBJ1-2	ASSLAENYGYT
TRBV4-2	TRBJ2-7	ASSQEDPGDEQY
TRBV30	TRBJ2-7	AWSHGQGPYEQY
TRBV28	TRBJ2-5	ASSLSPDTGGTQY
TRBV4-1	TRBJ2-3	ASSQVASSGSSKDTQY
TRBV27	TRBJ1-1	ASSLYRNTEAF
TRBV19	TRBJ2-1	ASSTGTGGDEQF
TRBV2	TRBJ1-1	ASRDRESGNTEAF
TRBV5-5	TRBJ2-7	ASSADRGHEQY
TRBV7-2	TRBJ2-1	ASSLEGLGYNEQF
TRBV27	TRBJ2-1	ASSLSPRTSSYNEQF
TRBV14	TRBJ1-1	ASSQDVARGSRTEAF
TRBV7-9	TRBJ2-3	ASSLGGVNPDTDTQY
TRBV3-1/TRBV3-2	TRBJ2-7	ASSQDGGSYEQY